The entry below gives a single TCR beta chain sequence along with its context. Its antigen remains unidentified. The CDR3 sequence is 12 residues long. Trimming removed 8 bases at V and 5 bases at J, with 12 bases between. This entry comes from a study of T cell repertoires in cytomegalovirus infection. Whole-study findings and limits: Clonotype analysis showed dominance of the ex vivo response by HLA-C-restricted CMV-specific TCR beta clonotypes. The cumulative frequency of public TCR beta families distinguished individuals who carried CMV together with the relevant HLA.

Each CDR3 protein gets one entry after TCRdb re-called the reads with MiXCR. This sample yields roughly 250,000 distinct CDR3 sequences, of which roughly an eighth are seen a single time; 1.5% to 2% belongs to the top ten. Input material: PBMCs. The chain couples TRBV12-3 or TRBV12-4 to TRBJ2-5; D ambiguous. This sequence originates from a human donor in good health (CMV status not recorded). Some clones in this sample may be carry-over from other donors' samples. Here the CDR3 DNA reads TGTGCCAGCGCTCTTTTAGGGGAGACCCAGTACTTC. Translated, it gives CASALLGETQYF.